This T cell receptor beta chain was sequenced during a study of T-cell memory formation after mild COVID-19. In germline, CDR1 is MNHNY, CDR2 SVGAGI (reference sequence). This CDR3 spans 13 amino acids. V dropped 0 bases and J dropped 10 bases, with 11 bases sitting between them. TCRdb called the 5' RACE reads again in MiXCR, with one record for every CDR3 protein. The sample records around 250,000 distinct CDR3 sequences, approximately 15% being singletons. This receptor was obtained from a man aged 18 to 29 who had mild COVID-19 (a few samples of this study predate the infection). Cell type and time point are not known. The V and J genes are TRBV6-6 and TRBJ2-3; D unclear. Specimen: PBMCs or a T cell subset sorted from them (not recorded which). This chain's CDR3 is CASSYSTDLPQYF. The CDR3, as DNA: TGTGCCAGCAGTTACTCGACGGACCTCCCGCAGTATTTT.